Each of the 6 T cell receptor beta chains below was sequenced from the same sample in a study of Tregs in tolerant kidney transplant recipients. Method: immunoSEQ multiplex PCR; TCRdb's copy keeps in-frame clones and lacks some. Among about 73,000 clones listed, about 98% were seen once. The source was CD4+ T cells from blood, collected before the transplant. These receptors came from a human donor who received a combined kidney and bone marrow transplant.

The DNA of the CDR3 is TGCGCCAGCAGTCAATCGACTCGGTGCTACGAGCAGTACTTC. Translating it yields CASSQSTRCYEQYF. V usage is TRBV23-1 and J usage is TRBJ2-7; D call uncertain. TRBV23-1 is an ORF; its function is uncertain. The CDR3 is made up of 14 amino acids. Trimming cost V 0 bases and J 3 bases, with 9 bases left between them.

DNA for the CDR3: TGTGCCAGCAGCTATCGGGGGGGCCGTGAGACCCAGTACTTC. It yields the protein CASSYRGGRETQYF. The V call is TRBV5-5, the J call TRBJ2-5, with TRBD2 matching over 8 bases. Germline V gives CDR1 SGHKS, CDR2 YYEKEE (reference sequence). The CDR3 runs 14 residues. With 3 bases clipped from V and 5 bases from J, the junction kept 6 bases outside the gene matches. Looking up the rest from reference TRBV5-5 and TRBJ2-5 gives the full variable domain: DAGVTQSPTHLIKTRGQQVTLRCSPISGHKSVSWYQQVLGQGPQFIFQYYEKEERGRGNFPDRFSARQFPNYSSELNVNALLLGDSALYLCASSYRGGRETQYFGPGTRLLVL.

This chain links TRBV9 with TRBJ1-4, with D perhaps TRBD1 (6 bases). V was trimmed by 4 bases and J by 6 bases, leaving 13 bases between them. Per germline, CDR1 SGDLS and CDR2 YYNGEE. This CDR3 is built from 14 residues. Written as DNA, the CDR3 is TGTGCCAGCAGCTTCCGGGACATAGATGAAAAACTGTTTTTT. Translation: CASSFRDIDEKLFF.

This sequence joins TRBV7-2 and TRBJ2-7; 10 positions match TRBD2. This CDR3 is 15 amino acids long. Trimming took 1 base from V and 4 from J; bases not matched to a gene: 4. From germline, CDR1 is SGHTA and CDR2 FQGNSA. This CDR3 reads CASSLVVAGGYEQYF. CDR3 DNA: TGTGCCAGCAGCTTAGTAGTAGCGGGGGGTTACGAGCAGTACTTC.

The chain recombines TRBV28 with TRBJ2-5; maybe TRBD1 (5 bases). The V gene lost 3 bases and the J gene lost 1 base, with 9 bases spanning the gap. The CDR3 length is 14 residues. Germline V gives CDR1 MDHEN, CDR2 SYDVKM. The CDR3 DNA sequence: TGTGCCAGCAGTTTCTCTAGGGGCCAAGAGACCCAGTACTTC. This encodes CASSFSRGQETQYF.

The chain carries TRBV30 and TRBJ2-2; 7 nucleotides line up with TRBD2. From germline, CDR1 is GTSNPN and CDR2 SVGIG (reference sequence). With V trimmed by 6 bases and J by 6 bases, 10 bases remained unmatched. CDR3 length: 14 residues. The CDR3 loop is CACSGGRAAGELFF. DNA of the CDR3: TGTGCCTGCTCCGGGGGGAGGGCCGCCGGGGAGCTGTTTTTT.